This T cell receptor (beta chain) comes out of a study of cytomegalovirus exposure and HLA in healthy donors. The table came from immunoSEQ multiplex PCR; TCRdb's copy has only in-frame clones and leaves some out. This table holds more than 200,000 clones, roughly 90% found once. Points from the study as a whole: A classifier reportedly called cytomegalovirus status with high sensitivity and specificity. There were some public TCRs occurring in many donors, but most TCR sequences were rare. Later, an analysis found that TCR clusters from the first cohort tended to co-occur in the roughly 110 validation repertoires.

This clone was seen a single time. The antigen remains unidentified. There are 11 residues in the CDR3. The V gene lost 3 bases and the J gene lost 4 bases, with 7 bases spanning the gap. Germline loops: CDR1 DFQATT, CDR2 SNEGSKA (reference sequence). Sequenced material: PBMCs. The chain uses TRBV20-1 and TRBJ2-7; D remains ambiguous. The clonotype was recovered from a man aged 18 to 35 in good health and CMV-seropositive. The CDR3 DNA is TGCAGTGCTAGTACGGGTTACGAGCAGTACTTC. Translation gives CSASTGYEQYF.